Following are 31 T cell receptor beta chains from one sample sequenced in a study of control samples from healthy donors and cancer patients. Assay used: immunoSEQ multiplex PCR; TCRdb lists only in-frame clones, some missing. The sample lists roughly 59,000 clones, approximately 92% occurring once. The sequencing input was PBMCs. Receptors were obtained from a man aged 35-49 years with colorectal cancer.

This sequence joins TRBV3-1 (or the pseudogene TRBV3-2) and TRBJ2-5, with TRBD2 matching 7 bases. After removal of 4 bases from V and 5 bases from J, the junction contained 16 bases not matched to a gene. Germline CDR1 reads LGHDT; CDR2 reads YNNKEL (reference sequence). The CDR3 runs 17 residues. CDR3 coding DNA: TGTGCCAGCAGCCGTAGGTCTAGCGGAAACTCGGGGGAGACCCAGTACTTC. It is translated as CASSRRSSGNSGETQYF.

V is TRBV6-5 and J is TRBJ2-1; the match to TRBD1 covers 7 bases. The germline V gene has CDR1 MNHEY and CDR2 SVGAGI. Unmatched junction bases numbered 9, after V lost 6 bases and J lost 10 bases. The CDR3 loop spans 13 amino acids. The DNA for the CDR3 is TGTGCCAGCAGAACCCAGGGGGTACGGGAGCAGTTCTTC. Translation gives CASRTQGVREQFF.

The V and J genes are TRBV7-8 and TRBJ2-5; 12 nucleotides agree with TRBD1. V shed 2 bases, J shed 4 bases, and the junction held 5 bases outside the gene matches. The CDR3 extends over 16 amino acids. Germline V gives CDR1 SGHVS, CDR2 FQNEAQ. CDR3 residues: CASSLPGTGGRETQYF. The DNA of the CDR3 is TGTGCCAGCAGCTTACCCGGGACAGGGGGCCGAGAGACCCAGTACTTC.

V usage is TRBV19 and J usage is TRBJ1-2, with D possibly TRBD1 on 5 matching bases. V was trimmed by 10 bases and J by 10 bases, leaving 22 bases between them. CDR3 length equals 13 residues. Germline CDR1 and CDR2: LNHDA and SQIVND (reference sequence). CDR3 nucleotides: TGTGCCATATCGGAATGGCAGGGTGAAGTCTACACCTTC. The encoded protein is CAISEWQGEVYTF. The entire variable domain, with the rest obtained from reference TRBV19 and TRBJ1-2, is as follows: DGGITQSPKYLFRKEGQNVTLSCEQNLNHDAMYWYRQDPGQGLRLIYYSQIVNDFQKGDIAEGYSVSREKKESFPLTVTSAQKNPTAFYLCAISEWQGEVYTFGSGTRLTVV.

The chain combines TRBV12-3 or TRBV12-4 with TRBJ1-1; the D is unclear. Between the trimmed V and J ends, which lost 2 bases and 1 base, there was a span of 5 bases. The CDR3 spans 13 residues. CDR3 amino acids: CASSLRWNTEAFF. The DNA for the CDR3 is TGTGCCAGCAGTTTAAGGTGGAACACTGAAGCTTTCTTT.

The chain joins TRBV19 to TRBJ2-2; D is possibly TRBD1 (5 bases). Germline lookup yields CDR1 LNHDA and CDR2 SQIVND (reference sequence). Trimming stripped 5 bases from V and 2 bases from J, with 12 bases between. The CDR3 is 15 residues long. In DNA form, the CDR3 reads TGTGCCAGTAGTGCCGGACACTATAACACCGGGGAGCTGTTTTTT. It is translated as CASSAGHYNTGELFF. Based on the CDR3 plus reference TRBV19 and TRBJ2-2, the full variable domain is DGGITQSPKYLFRKEGQNVTLSCEQNLNHDAMYWYRQDPGQGLRLIYYSQIVNDFQKGDIAEGYSVSREKKESFPLTVTSAQKNPTAFYLCASSAGHYNTGELFFGEGSRLTVL.

CDR3 nucleotide sequence: TGCGCCAGCAGCCGGGAGGGGGACAGGGCTCACGAGCAGTACTTC. This encodes CASSREGDRAHEQYF. V gene TRBV5-1 combines with J gene TRBJ2-7; D is perhaps TRBD1 (9 bases). The V end lost 4 bases, the J end lost 5 bases, and 19 bases lay between the germline ends. The CDR3 length is 15 residues. Per germline, CDR1 SGHRS and CDR2 YFSETQ.

The V gene is TRBV19, the J gene TRBJ1-1; D is perhaps TRBD1 (5 bases). Germline CDR1 LNHDA, CDR2 SQIVND (reference sequence). This CDR3 has 16 residues. The V and J ends lost 5 bases and 0 bases respectively, with 16 bases between them. The CDR3 coding sequence is TGTGCCAGTAGTCCCCTCCCCTGGGGGGTGAACACTGAAGCTTTCTTT. This encodes CASSPLPWGVNTEAFF.

This clone has a handful of counts. This sequence joins TRBV18 and TRBJ2-7, with TRBD2 as a possible D gene (6 bases). This CDR3 contains 15 residues. Trimming took off 0 bases at V and 2 bases at J, with 11 bases between the two ends. Germline V CDR1 and CDR2: KGHSH, LQKENI. The CDR3 loop reads CASSPPGLATYEQYF. CDR3 nucleotide sequence: TGTGCCAGCTCACCACCGGGGCTAGCGACCTACGAGCAGTACTTC. The full variable domain, with the rest looked up from reference TRBV18 and TRBJ2-7, is NAGVMQNPRHLVRRRGQEARLRCSPMKGHSHVYWYRQLPEEGLKFMVYLQKENIIDESGMPKERFSAEFPKEGPSILRIQQVVRGDSAAYFCASSPPGLATYEQYFGPGTRLTVT.

This clone has more than one count but fewer than ten. This sequence joins TRBV7-9 and TRBJ1-2; D call uncertain. The CDR3 has 17 amino acids. Germline V gene data show CDR1 as SEHNR and CDR2 as FQNEAQ (reference sequence). V was pared by 2 bases and J by 3 bases, with 19 bases between. For the CDR3, the DNA is TGTGCCAGCAGCTTAACGTCTAGCGGAACACAACACTATGGCTACACCTTC. Its protein is CASSLTSSGTQHYGYTF. The full variable domain, rest sourced from reference TRBV7-9 and TRBJ1-2, is DTGVSQNPRHKITKRGQNVTFRCDPISEHNRLYWYRQTLGQGPEFLTYFQNEAQLEKSRLLSDRFSAERPKGSFSTLEIQRTEQGDSAMYLCASSLTSSGTQHYGYTFGSGTRLTVV.

The chain links TRBV2 to TRBJ1-6; a weak D match, TRBD1 (6 bases). V lost 7 bases to trimming and J lost 7 bases, with 17 bases between them. The CDR3 is made up of 15 amino acids. Germline CDR1 and CDR2: SNHLY and FYNNEI. The CDR3: CASTSSGAGNSPLHF. The CDR3 coding sequence is TGTGCCAGCACATCCTCAGGGGCGGGGAATTCACCCCTCCACTTT.

The V gene is TRBV11-3, the J gene TRBJ2-7; D gene unclear. CDR1 and CDR2 from the germline V gene are SGHNT and YENEEA. The CDR3 covers 13 residues. Trimming took off 5 bases at V and 6 bases at J, with 14 bases between the two ends. DNA of the CDR3: TGTGCCAGCAGCATTGGTCCGGTACGCGAGCAGTACTTC. It encodes CASSIGPVREQYF.

This rearrangement joins TRBV19 to TRBJ1-1; TRBD1 might be the D (5 bases). The V end lost 5 bases, the J end lost 0 bases, and 19 bases lay between the germline ends. CDR3 length: 17 residues. The germline V gene encodes CDR1 LNHDA and CDR2 SQIVND (reference sequence). The CDR3, as DNA: TGTGCCAGTAGTTTCCGGGACGACAAGCCGATGAACACTGAAGCTTTCTTT. Amino acid sequence: CASSFRDDKPMNTEAFF.

The chain links TRBV6-5 to TRBJ2-5; 7 bases agree with TRBD1. Germline lookup yields CDR1 MNHEY and CDR2 SVGAGI. V lost 7 bases to trimming and J lost 2 bases; unmatched junction nucleotides: 7. CDR3 length: 14 residues. The CDR3 is CASTPGDRQETQYF. In nucleotides, the CDR3 is TGTGCCAGCACCCCCGGGGACAGACAAGAGACCCAGTACTTC.

This clone appeared a few times. The chain has TRBV19 and TRBJ1-2; D is unresolved. Trimming took off 7 bases at V and 0 bases at J, with 15 bases between the two ends. This CDR3 has 15 residues. CDR1 is LNHDA and CDR2 is SQIVND in the germline V gene (reference sequence). CDR3 DNA: TGTGCCAGTAACCCCGGCCGAGATACTAACTATGGCTACACCTTC. Translation gives CASNPGRDTNYGYTF.

The V gene is TRBV18, the J gene TRBJ2-5, with 12 bases identical to TRBD2. J was trimmed by 5 bases and V by 4 bases; bases with no gene match: 5. Germline V CDR1 and CDR2: KGHSH, LQKENI. The CDR3 loop spans 15 amino acids. CDR3 sequence reads: CASSLGTSGRETQYF. The CDR3, as DNA: TGTGCCAGCTCACTCGGGACTAGCGGGCGGGAGACCCAGTACTTC.

V usage is TRBV27 and J usage is TRBJ1-2; 7 nucleotides match TRBD1. J lost 2 bases, V lost 4 bases, and 4 bases had no gene match. Looked up from germline, CDR1 is MNHEY and CDR2 is SMNVEV (reference sequence). This CDR3 region has 14 residues. The CDR3 region has the DNA TGTGCCAGCAGTTCCCAGGGGGGAAACTATGGCTACACCTTC. It encodes CASSSQGGNYGYTF.

This chain's CDR3 is CASSETGRMNTEAFF. CDR3 nucleotide sequence: TGCGCCAGCAGCGAGACAGGGAGAATGAACACTGAAGCTTTCTTT. V and J are TRBV5-1 and TRBJ1-1, with 7 positions matching TRBD1. V trimming: 4 bases; J trimming: 0 bases; junction bases outside the gene matches: 6. Germline V gene sequence: CDR1 SGHRS, CDR2 YFSETQ. The CDR3 has 15 residues.

This clone was detected only once. The chain has TRBV29-1 and TRBJ2-5, with a weak D call TRBD2 (5 bases). Germline V gives CDR1 SQVTM, CDR2 ANQGSEA. The CDR3 sequence is 14 residues long. Trimming shortened V by 4 bases and J by 2 bases, and 14 bases separated the two germline ends. The CDR3 region has the DNA TGCAGCGTTGCTGACTATACGACTCAAGAGACCCAGTACTTC. Its translation is CSVADYTTQETQYF.

The V gene is TRBV24-1, the J gene TRBJ2-2, with D perhaps matching TRBD2 (6 bases). In germline, CDR1 is KGHDR, CDR2 SFDVKD. This CDR3 contains 12 residues. V was trimmed by 7 bases and J by 7 bases, leaving 9 bases between them. CDR3 residues: CATSGGYGELFF. CDR3 nucleotides: TGTGCCACCAGCGGGGGTTACGGGGAGCTGTTTTTT.

The rearrangement links TRBV7-2 to TRBJ1-3, with no clear D. From germline, CDR1 is SGHTA and CDR2 FQGNSA. V was pared by 5 bases and J by 3 bases, with 8 bases between. This CDR3 is 13 amino acids long. The CDR3 is CASSDSVGNTIYF. CDR3 nucleotide sequence: TGTGCCAGCAGCGACTCCGTTGGAAACACCATATATTTT.

The chain has TRBV5-1 and TRBJ2-2, with 8 bases aligning to TRBD1. V lost 2 bases, J lost 6 bases, and 9 bases stayed unmatched. The germline V gene has CDR1 SGHRS and CDR2 YFSETQ. This CDR3 has 16 residues. CDR3 region: CASSFQGAEVSGELFF. The CDR3, as DNA: TGCGCCAGCAGCTTCCAGGGGGCGGAGGTTTCCGGGGAGCTGTTTTTT. Full variable domain (remainder filled in from reference TRBV5-1 and TRBJ2-2): KAGVTQTPRYLIKTRGQQVTLSCSPISGHRSVSWYQQTPGQGLQFLFEYFSETQRNKGNFPGRFSGRQFSNSRSEMNVSTLELGDSALYLCASSFQGAEVSGELFFGEGSRLTVL.

This clone was recorded once. Other DNA sequences in this specimen translate into the identical CDR3. This sequence joins TRBV6-5 and TRBJ1-4; 8 bases agree with TRBD1. The length of the CDR3 is 14 residues. Trimming took 6 bases from V and 7 from J; bases not matched to a gene: 7. Germline V gene data show CDR1 as MNHEY and CDR2 as SVGAGI. The CDR3 is CASSLGQGGEKLFF. The CDR3 bases are TGTGCCAGCAGCCTCGGACAGGGCGGTGAAAAACTGTTTTTT.

The rearrangement uses TRBV30 and TRBJ2-1, with 9 nucleotides matching TRBD1. V shed 2 bases and J 8 bases; nucleotides not matched to a gene: 7. The CDR3 is made up of 14 amino acids. From germline, CDR1 is GTSNPN and CDR2 SVGIG (reference sequence). The CDR3 DNA reads TGTGCCTGGAGTTCGGGGACAGGGACCGATGAGCAGTTCTTC. It yields the protein CAWSSGTGTDEQFF.

V is TRBV12-3 or TRBV12-4 and J is TRBJ1-2; no definite D call. The ends were cut back, 3 bases at V and 8 bases at J, with 13 bases in the middle. The CDR3 loop spans 13 amino acids. DNA of the CDR3: TGTGCCAGCAGTTTTCCGGGTATATCGGGCTACACCTTC. This encodes CASSFPGISGYTF.

V gene TRBV18 combines with J gene TRBJ1-1, with 7 bases aligning to TRBD1. J gave up 3 bases and V 8 bases, and 12 bases lay outside the gene matches. Per germline, CDR1 KGHSH and CDR2 LQKENI. The CDR3 runs to 15 residues. The CDR3: CASTRLQGPDTEAFF. CDR3 DNA sequence: TGTGCCAGCACAAGACTACAGGGGCCGGACACTGAAGCTTTCTTT.

DNA for the CDR3: TGCGCCAGCAGCCAAGACTGGGCCAACGTCCTGACTTTC. This sequence encodes CASSQDWANVLTF. This chain joins TRBV4-1 and TRBJ2-6; D gene ambiguous. Per germline, CDR1 MGHRA and CDR2 YSYEKL. The CDR3 totals 13 residues. V lost 0 bases and J lost 5, with 2 bases in between.

This clone has a single count. The V call is TRBV11-2, the J call TRBJ1-1; no definite D call. In germline, CDR1 is SGHAT, CDR2 FQNNGV. V lost 4 bases, J lost 0 bases, and 21 bases lay in between. The CDR3 is 18 amino acids. The CDR3 is CASSSGLREGGLNTEAFF. CDR3 coding DNA: TGTGCCAGCAGCTCCGGATTAAGGGAAGGAGGTTTGAACACTGAAGCTTTCTTT. Drawing the rest from reference TRBV11-2 and TRBJ1-1, the complete variable domain is EAGVAQSPRYKIIEKRQSVAFWCNPISGHATLYWYQQILGQGPKLLIQFQNNGVVDDSQLPKDRFSAERLKGVDSTLKIQPAKLEDSAVYLCASSSGLREGGLNTEAFFGQGTRLTVV.

V is TRBV7-9 and J is TRBJ2-2; the match to TRBD1 covers 9 bases. From germline, CDR1 is SEHNR and CDR2 FQNEAQ (reference sequence). V dropped 3 bases and J dropped 2; count of bases not matched to a gene: 7. The CDR3 totals 17 residues. CDR3 nucleotides: TGTGCCAGCAGCTTTTCCCTCACAGGGGGCAACACCGGGGAGCTGTTTTTT. Protein sequence: CASSFSLTGGNTGELFF.

This clone was picked up a small number of times. The chain has TRBV6-5 and TRBJ1-2, with D unresolved. Trimming pared 6 bases from V and 2 bases from J, leaving 7 bases between. The CDR3 has 12 residues. CDR1 is MNHEY and CDR2 is SVGAGI in the germline V gene. This CDR3 reads CASSPINYGYTF. The CDR3 DNA follows: TGTGCCAGCAGCCCAATAAACTATGGCTACACCTTC.

The chain employs TRBV18 and TRBJ1-1; the D gene is possibly TRBD1 (6 bases). The CDR3 totals 14 residues. V shed 3 bases and J shed 1 base, with 9 bases lying between them. Germline V gene lookup returns CDR1 KGHSH and CDR2 LQKENI. The CDR3 DNA follows: TGTGCCAGCTCACCGGGACATACGAACACTGAAGCTTTCTTT. Its protein product is CASSPGHTNTEAFF.